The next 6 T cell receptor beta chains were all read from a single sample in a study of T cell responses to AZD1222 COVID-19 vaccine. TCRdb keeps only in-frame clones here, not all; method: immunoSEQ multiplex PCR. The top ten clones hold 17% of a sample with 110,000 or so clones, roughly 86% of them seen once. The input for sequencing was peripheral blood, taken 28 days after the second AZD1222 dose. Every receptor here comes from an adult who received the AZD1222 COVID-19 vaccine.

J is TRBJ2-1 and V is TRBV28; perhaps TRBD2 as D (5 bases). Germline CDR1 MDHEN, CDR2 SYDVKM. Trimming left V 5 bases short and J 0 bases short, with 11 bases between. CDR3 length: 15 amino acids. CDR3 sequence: CASSRSGSSYNEQFF. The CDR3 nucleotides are TGTGCCAGCAGTAGGAGCGGATCCTCCTACAATGAGCAGTTCTTC.

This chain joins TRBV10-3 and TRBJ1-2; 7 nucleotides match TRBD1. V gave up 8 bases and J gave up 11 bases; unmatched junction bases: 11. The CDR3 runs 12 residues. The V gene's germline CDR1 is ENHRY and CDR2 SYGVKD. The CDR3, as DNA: TGTGCCATCTCCGGACAGGCCCTTGGTTACACCTTC. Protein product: CAISGQALGYTF.

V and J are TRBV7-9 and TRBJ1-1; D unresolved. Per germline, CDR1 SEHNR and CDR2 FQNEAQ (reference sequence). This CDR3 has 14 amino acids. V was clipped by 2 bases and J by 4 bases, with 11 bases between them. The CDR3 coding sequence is TGTGCCAGCAGCTTACTTGGAGAGAGCACTGAAGCTTTCTTT. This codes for CASSLLGESTEAFF.

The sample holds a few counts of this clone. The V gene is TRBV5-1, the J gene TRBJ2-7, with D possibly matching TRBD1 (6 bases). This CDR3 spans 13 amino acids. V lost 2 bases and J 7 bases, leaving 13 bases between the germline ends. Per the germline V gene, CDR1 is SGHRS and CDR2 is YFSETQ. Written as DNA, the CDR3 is TGCGCCAGCAGCTTTTCAGGGGATCGGGAGCAGTACTTC. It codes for CASSFSGDREQYF.

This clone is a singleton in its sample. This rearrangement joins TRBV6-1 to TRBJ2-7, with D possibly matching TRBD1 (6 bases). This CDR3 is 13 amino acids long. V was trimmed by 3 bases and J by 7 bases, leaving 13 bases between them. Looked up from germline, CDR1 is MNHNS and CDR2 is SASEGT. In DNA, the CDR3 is TGTGCCAGCAGTGAGGGGGCGACAAGGGAGCAGTACTTC. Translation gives CASSEGATREQYF.

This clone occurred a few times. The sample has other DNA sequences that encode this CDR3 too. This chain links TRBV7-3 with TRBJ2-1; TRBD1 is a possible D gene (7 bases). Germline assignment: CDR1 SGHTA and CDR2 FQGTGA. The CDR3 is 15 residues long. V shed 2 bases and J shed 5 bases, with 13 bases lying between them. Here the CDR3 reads CASSLPRDSNNEQFF. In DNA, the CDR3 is TGTGCCAGCAGCTTACCGCGGGACAGTAACAATGAGCAGTTCTTC.